This T cell receptor beta chain was sequenced in a study of blood T cell repertoires in COVID-19 (dated by TCRdb to 2020 to 2022). Regarding the research as a whole: Samples from collaborators originated in the United States, Italy and Spain and spanned both the acute and convalescent phases of COVID-19. The material from the prospective study consisted of cDNA or gDNA derived from T cells, B-cell-depleted T cells, or PBMCs. The dataset comprised deeply sampled blood TCRbeta repertoires from subjects exposed to, actively infected with, or recovered from COVID-19. The repertoires were released in a freely available public database meant as a resource for research on the immune response to SARS-CoV-2. The samples were drawn from two sources: the first 160 participants of the ongoing ImmuneRACE study, and 950 to 1,500 subjects contributed by 6 global collaborators. The sample metadata nearly always contained a de-identified subject ID, COVID-19 status, age in years and sex. Where available, HLA class I and class II types were obtained from metadata supplied by the sample provider rather than from assay-based typing. Here is what the overall study found, with its caveats: How much clinical and demographic metadata was included differed by source and by participant, and the metadata was provided uncurated.

Turning to this clone: The target of this receptor is not known. Qualities for individual bases were not recorded, and no much larger clone is one base off.

The immunoSEQ Assay, a bias-controlled multiplex PCR, was used to amplify TCRbeta CDR3 regions from genomic DNA. The study's own analysis went as follows. Within the assay, amplification of reference gene primers was used to estimate how many nucleated cells each sample contained. To quantify the absolute abundance of each unique TCRbeta CDR3 rearrangement, sequence reads were collapsed and filtered. Productive Simpson clonality was computed per sample as the square root of Simpson's diversity index over productive rearrangements. This immuneACCESS table, as held by TCRdb, lists in-frame sequences with V and J called but not all clones. Of the missing ones, under half trace to an unresolved V gene in checked studies; the others have no known cause. V and J calls and clone size are given by that table; D and trimming were obtained from the DNA. The sample yields about 140,000 clones; under 90% were counted once. Together, the top ten hold approximately 9.5% of the sample.

Collaborating institutions collected whole blood in K2EDTA tubes following their own protocols. For TCRbeta analysis, collaborators shipped samples in one of three forms: frozen whole blood, isolated PBMCs, or DNA extracted from either of those sample types. Counted from cysteine to phenylalanine, this CDR3 has 16 amino acids. This entry keeps only the CDR3 DNA: 48 bases, framed from base 1. V is trimmed back by 2 bases and J by 9 bases, and the junction contains 6 bases that no gene match accounts for. The germline V gene sets CDR1 to SGDLS and CDR2 to YYNGEE. The clonotype was recovered from an elderly woman in a cohort sampled during active or convalescent COVID-19. Specimen: peripheral blood. The receptor chain draws on TRBV9 and TRBJ2-1; TRBD2 fits 15 bases in the junction. For the CDR3, the sequence is CASSVGLAGGQGEQFF. The nucleotides are TGTGCCAGCAGCGTCGGACTAGCGGGGGGGCAGGGTGAGCAGTTCTTC.